These T cell receptor beta chains were read from a single sample in a study of post-analysis software for immune sequencing data. From the PCR reads, TCRdb called clonotypes with MiXCR, one entry per CDR3 protein. The repertoire holds hundreds of thousands of distinct CDR3 sequences, with about 57% as singletons. Sequencing was done on a sample of blood. The receptors here all came from a girl aged 10 to 17 with multiple sclerosis. Both conserved end residues are part of each CDR3. Fields, in order: CDR3 DNA, CDR3 protein, clone size, J gene, D gene, V gene. A D gene is named only where the DNA matches it firmly. Clone size is given for some rows only: seen once, a few or many times, or a class if the clone is expanded.

CDR3nt: TGTGCCAGCAGCCAAGCGACAGTCTCCTACGAGCAGTACTTC; CDR3aa: CASSQATVSYEQYF; abundance: -; j_gene: TRBJ2-7; d_gene: -; v_gene: TRBV3-1
CDR3nt: TGCAGTGCTAGACTAGCGGGAGTCCCCTACGAGCAGTACTTC; CDR3aa: CSARLAGVPYEQYF; abundance: -; j_gene: TRBJ2-7; d_gene: TRBD2; v_gene: TRBV20-1
CDR3nt: TGTGCCATCAGTCAAAAATTGATACAGGGGTCCGATGGCTACACCTTC; CDR3aa: CAISQKLIQGSDGYTF; abundance: -; j_gene: TRBJ1-2; d_gene: TRBD1; v_gene: TRBV10-3
CDR3nt: TGTGCCGCTACCGGGGGGGCTGGCTACAATGAGCAGTTCTTC; CDR3aa: CAATGGAGYNEQFF; abundance: -; j_gene: TRBJ2-1; d_gene: TRBD2; v_gene: TRBV6-5
CDR3nt: TGTGCCAGCAGCCTCAGGGGCGCTAACTATGGCTACACCTTC; CDR3aa: CASSLRGANYGYTF; abundance: -; j_gene: TRBJ1-2; d_gene: -; v_gene: TRBV14
CDR3nt: TGTGCCAGCAGCCAGAAGGGGCTCTCCGATTACAATGAGCAGTTCTTC; CDR3aa: CASSQKGLSDYNEQFF; abundance: -; j_gene: TRBJ2-1; d_gene: -; v_gene: TRBV14
CDR3nt: TGCGCCAGCAGCTTGGAGGGCCGGACTGGTTACAATGAGCAGTTCTTC; CDR3aa: CASSLEGRTGYNEQFF; abundance: few; j_gene: TRBJ2-1; d_gene: -; v_gene: TRBV5-1
CDR3nt: TGCAGTGCTAGGGCCACAGGAGTCGTGAACACTGAAGCTTTCTTT; CDR3aa: CSARATGVVNTEAFF; abundance: once; j_gene: TRBJ1-1; d_gene: -; v_gene: TRBV20-1
CDR3nt: TGCAGCGGTAAACCCGGGACAGGGGGCGAGCAGTACTTC; CDR3aa: CSGKPGTGGEQYF; abundance: -; j_gene: TRBJ2-7; d_gene: TRBD1; v_gene: TRBV29-1
CDR3nt: TGTGCCACCCACACGGGGGCAGGGGAGACCCAGTACTTC; CDR3aa: CATHTGAGETQYF; abundance: -; j_gene: TRBJ2-5; d_gene: -; v_gene: TRBV10-3
CDR3nt: TGTGCCAGCAGTGAGTCCGCTGGAGGTGGCACAGATACGCAGTATTTT; CDR3aa: CASSESAGGGTDTQYF; abundance: few; j_gene: TRBJ2-3; d_gene: -; v_gene: TRBV6-1
CDR3nt: TGTGCCAGCAGTCCCGGTGATATCGTTGGGGGGGAGCAGTACTTC; CDR3aa: CASSPGDIVGGEQYF; abundance: -; j_gene: TRBJ2-5; d_gene: TRBD2; v_gene: TRBV25-1
CDR3nt: TGCAGCGTTGTACCCAGGGGCAAGACCCAGTACTTC; CDR3aa: CSVVPRGKTQYF; abundance: -; j_gene: TRBJ2-5; d_gene: -; v_gene: TRBV29-1
CDR3nt: TGCAGCGTGGGACAGGAGGCCCTGCTTAACTATGGCTACACCTTC; CDR3aa: CSVGQEALLNYGYTF; abundance: -; j_gene: TRBJ1-2; d_gene: TRBD1; v_gene: TRBV29-1
CDR3nt: TGCAGCGTTGCCGGGGACAGGGGAAACTATGGCTACACCTTC; CDR3aa: CSVAGDRGNYGYTF; abundance: few; j_gene: TRBJ1-2; d_gene: TRBD1; v_gene: TRBV29-1
CDR3nt: TGCAGTGCTACGGGAATCCATCAGCCCCAGCATTTT; CDR3aa: CSATGIHQPQHF; abundance: -; j_gene: TRBJ1-5; d_gene: -; v_gene: TRBV20-1
CDR3nt: TGCAGTGCTAGGGGGGGACAGGGAGAAAGCGAGCAGTACTTC; CDR3aa: CSARGGQGESEQYF; abundance: -; j_gene: TRBJ2-7; d_gene: TRBD1; v_gene: TRBV20-1
CDR3nt: TGTGCCAGCAGGGAAACAGGGGGAACGACTTATGGCTACACCTTC; CDR3aa: CASRETGGTTYGYTF; abundance: once; j_gene: TRBJ1-2; d_gene: TRBD1; v_gene: TRBV28
CDR3nt: TGCGCCAGCGCCCCGACAGGGGATGACTATGGCTACACCTTC; CDR3aa: CASAPTGDDYGYTF; abundance: -; j_gene: TRBJ1-2; d_gene: TRBD1; v_gene: TRBV5-1
CDR3nt: TGCAGTGCTAGCCTAGACGAGCAGTACTTC; CDR3aa: CSASLDEQYF; abundance: -; j_gene: TRBJ2-7; d_gene: -; v_gene: TRBV20-1
CDR3nt: TGCAGTGCTCCCCCTCCGGGGGGGGTGCGGGAGCAGTACTTC; CDR3aa: CSAPPPGGVREQYF; abundance: few; j_gene: TRBJ2-4; d_gene: TRBD2; v_gene: TRBV20-1
CDR3nt: TGTGCCAGCAGTTACAACAGGGGATTATCTGAAGCTTTCTTT; CDR3aa: CASSYNRGLSEAFF; abundance: -; j_gene: TRBJ1-1; d_gene: TRBD1; v_gene: TRBV6-2/TRBV6-3
CDR3nt: TGTGCCAGCAGCTTAGTGGGGGGTCTAAACTCAAGGGAGCAGTACTTC; CDR3aa: CASSLVGGLNSREQYF; abundance: -; j_gene: TRBJ2-5; d_gene: -; v_gene: TRBV7-9
CDR3nt: TGCGCCAGCAGCTTGGCCCGCGGGAGGACCTCCTACGAGCAGTACTTC; CDR3aa: CASSLARGRTSYEQYF; abundance: -; j_gene: TRBJ2-7; d_gene: TRBD2; v_gene: TRBV5-1
CDR3nt: TGTGCCAGCAGCCAAGTGCGAGGGGGCAGGTACGAGCAGTACTTC; CDR3aa: CASSQVRGGRYEQYF; abundance: -; j_gene: TRBJ2-7; d_gene: TRBD1; v_gene: TRBV4-2
CDR3nt: TGTGCCAGCTCAGGGACAGCGGGGTACAATGAGCAGTTCTTC; CDR3aa: CASSGTAGYNEQFF; abundance: -; j_gene: TRBJ2-1; d_gene: -; v_gene: TRBV18
CDR3nt: TGTGCCAGCAGGAACGGACTAGCTACCACAGATACGCAGTATTTT; CDR3aa: CASRNGLATTDTQYF; abundance: -; j_gene: TRBJ2-3; d_gene: TRBD2; v_gene: TRBV6-5
CDR3nt: TGCGCCAGCAGCTTGAAAGGACTTGGAGAGACCCAGTACTTC; CDR3aa: CASSLKGLGETQYF; abundance: -; j_gene: TRBJ2-5; d_gene: -; v_gene: TRBV5-1
CDR3nt: TGTGCCAGCAGTGAAAACTGGCAGAGCTACGGCGAGCAGTACTTC; CDR3aa: CASSENWQSYGEQYF; abundance: -; j_gene: TRBJ2-7; d_gene: -; v_gene: TRBV2
CDR3nt: TGTGCCAGCAAGGATTATAGGACTAGCGGGAGGCTGTTCTTC; CDR3aa: CASKDYRTSGRLFF; abundance: -; j_gene: TRBJ2-1; d_gene: TRBD2; v_gene: TRBV12-3/TRBV12-4
CDR3nt: TGCAGCGTTGTTGACAGCCCGAGGGGGCAGTTCTTC; CDR3aa: CSVVDSPRGQFF; abundance: -; j_gene: TRBJ2-1; d_gene: -; v_gene: TRBV29-1
CDR3nt: TGTGCCAGCAGCCAAGTCGTAACGGGGGGGCTCACAGATACGCAGTATTTT; CDR3aa: CASSQVVTGGLTDTQYF; abundance: -; j_gene: TRBJ2-3; d_gene: TRBD2; v_gene: TRBV4-2
CDR3nt: TGCAGCGTTGGTCAGGGTCTCTACAATGAGCAGTTCTTC; CDR3aa: CSVGQGLYNEQFF; abundance: -; j_gene: TRBJ2-1; d_gene: -; v_gene: TRBV29-1
CDR3nt: TGTGCCAGCAGTTCGGGCTCGGGGGATCAGCCCCAGCATTTT; CDR3aa: CASSSGSGDQPQHF; abundance: few; j_gene: TRBJ1-5; d_gene: -; v_gene: TRBV6-5
CDR3nt: TGCGCCAGCAGCTTGGAAGCCTGGGCGGGCAACACTGAAGCTTTCTTT; CDR3aa: CASSLEAWAGNTEAFF; abundance: -; j_gene: TRBJ1-1; d_gene: -; v_gene: TRBV5-1
CDR3nt: TGCGCCAGCAGCTTTACGACAGGGGGCGCCGCCGGGGCCAACGTCCTGACTTTC; CDR3aa: CASSFTTGGAAGANVLTF; abundance: -; j_gene: TRBJ2-6; d_gene: TRBD1; v_gene: TRBV5-1
CDR3nt: TGTGCCAGCAGCATTGGAGGCCGTGGTACGCAGTATTTT; CDR3aa: CASSIGGRGTQYF; abundance: -; j_gene: TRBJ2-3; d_gene: -; v_gene: TRBV12-3/TRBV12-4
CDR3nt: TGTGCCAGCAGCGCGATCGGGACAGGGGGCAACAATGAGCAGTTCTTC; CDR3aa: CASSAIGTGGNNEQFF; abundance: few; j_gene: TRBJ2-1; d_gene: TRBD1; v_gene: TRBV15
CDR3nt: TGCAGCGTTCTTGCGGTGCGGTACGAGCAGTACTTC; CDR3aa: CSVLAVRYEQYF; abundance: few; j_gene: TRBJ2-7; d_gene: -; v_gene: TRBV29-1
CDR3nt: TGCAGCGTGGGTGGGGATCGGACTAACTATGGCTACACCTTC; CDR3aa: CSVGGDRTNYGYTF; abundance: -; j_gene: TRBJ1-2; d_gene: -; v_gene: TRBV29-1
CDR3nt: TGTGCCATCAGTGGTAGCGAAGTCCGAGAGACCCAGTACTTC; CDR3aa: CAISGSEVRETQYF; abundance: -; j_gene: TRBJ2-5; d_gene: -; v_gene: TRBV10-3
CDR3nt: TGCGCCAGCAGGGCGAGTGGAACTAATGAAAAACTGTTTTTT; CDR3aa: CASRASGTNEKLFF; abundance: -; j_gene: TRBJ1-4; d_gene: -; v_gene: TRBV5-1
CDR3nt: TGCGCCAGCAGAGATGGACAGGGGGCATATACGCAGTATTTT; CDR3aa: CASRDGQGAYTQYF; abundance: -; j_gene: TRBJ2-3; d_gene: TRBD1; v_gene: TRBV5-1
CDR3nt: TGCGCCAGCAGCTTGGTTCTAGCGGGCGCGGGCGAGCAGTACTTC; CDR3aa: CASSLVLAGAGEQYF; abundance: few; j_gene: TRBJ2-7; d_gene: TRBD2; v_gene: TRBV5-1
CDR3nt: TGCAGCGTTGCGTGGCGTCAGCTTCAAGAGACCCAGTACTTC; CDR3aa: CSVAWRQLQETQYF; abundance: -; j_gene: TRBJ2-5; d_gene: -; v_gene: TRBV29-1
CDR3nt: TGCAGTGCTAGTAACCCGGGCGGCGAGACCCAGTACTTC; CDR3aa: CSASNPGGETQYF; abundance: few; j_gene: TRBJ2-5; d_gene: -; v_gene: TRBV20-1
CDR3nt: TGTGCCAGCAGCGCCGCAGACGGGGTGGGGAATGAGCAGTTCTTC; CDR3aa: CASSAADGVGNEQFF; abundance: -; j_gene: TRBJ2-1; d_gene: -; v_gene: TRBV9
CDR3nt: TGTGCCAGCAGTTTAGAGGAGACCACTGAAGCTTTCTTT; CDR3aa: CASSLEETTEAFF; abundance: -; j_gene: TRBJ1-1; d_gene: -; v_gene: TRBV12-3/TRBV12-4
CDR3nt: TGTGCCAGCAGCCCAGGACTAGCGGGATGGGGTACGCAGTATTTT; CDR3aa: CASSPGLAGWGTQYF; abundance: -; j_gene: TRBJ2-3; d_gene: TRBD2; v_gene: TRBV6-6
CDR3nt: TGTGCCACCCGACGGGGGGACTCCTACAATGAGCAGTTCTTC; CDR3aa: CATRRGDSYNEQFF; abundance: -; j_gene: TRBJ2-1; d_gene: TRBD2; v_gene: TRBV10-3
CDR3nt: TGTGCCAGCAGAGCAGCAGATACGCAGTATTTT; CDR3aa: CASRAADTQYF; abundance: few; j_gene: TRBJ2-3; d_gene: -; v_gene: TRBV12-3/TRBV12-4
CDR3nt: TGTGCCAGCAGTTCCGGGACAGGGCCTCAGTACTTC; CDR3aa: CASSSGTGPQYF; abundance: few; j_gene: TRBJ2-4; d_gene: TRBD1; v_gene: TRBV12-3/TRBV12-4
CDR3nt: TGTGCCGCAACAGACAACCCCTACGAGCAGTACTTC; CDR3aa: CAATDNPYEQYF; abundance: few; j_gene: TRBJ2-7; d_gene: -; v_gene: TRBV25-1
CDR3nt: TGTGCCAGCAGCCAAGGGACTAGTGTTTCGGATACGCAGTATTTT; CDR3aa: CASSQGTSVSDTQYF; abundance: -; j_gene: TRBJ2-3; d_gene: TRBD2; v_gene: TRBV13
CDR3nt: TGCGCCAGCAGCCCGGGGAAGGGAGATACGCAGTATTTT; CDR3aa: CASSPGKGDTQYF; abundance: -; j_gene: TRBJ2-3; d_gene: -; v_gene: TRBV5-1
CDR3nt: TGTGCCAGCAGCTCACGGACCCACGAGCAGTACTTC; CDR3aa: CASSSRTHEQYF; abundance: once; j_gene: TRBJ2-7; d_gene: -; v_gene: TRBV7-2
CDR3nt: TGTGCCAGCAGCTTACCAGGGGGGGCCTACGAGCAGTACTTC; CDR3aa: CASSLPGGAYEQYF; abundance: -; j_gene: TRBJ2-7; d_gene: -; v_gene: TRBV7-9
CDR3nt: TGTACCAGCAGCACGGTCAATACAGGAGATACGCAGTATTTT; CDR3aa: CTSSTVNTGDTQYF; abundance: -; j_gene: TRBJ2-3; d_gene: -; v_gene: TRBV7-9
CDR3nt: TGTGCCAGCAGTTACCTTTGGGCGGGGGGCAGACAAAATGAGCAGTTCTTC; CDR3aa: CASSYLWAGGRQNEQFF; abundance: -; j_gene: TRBJ2-1; d_gene: TRBD2; v_gene: TRBV6-5